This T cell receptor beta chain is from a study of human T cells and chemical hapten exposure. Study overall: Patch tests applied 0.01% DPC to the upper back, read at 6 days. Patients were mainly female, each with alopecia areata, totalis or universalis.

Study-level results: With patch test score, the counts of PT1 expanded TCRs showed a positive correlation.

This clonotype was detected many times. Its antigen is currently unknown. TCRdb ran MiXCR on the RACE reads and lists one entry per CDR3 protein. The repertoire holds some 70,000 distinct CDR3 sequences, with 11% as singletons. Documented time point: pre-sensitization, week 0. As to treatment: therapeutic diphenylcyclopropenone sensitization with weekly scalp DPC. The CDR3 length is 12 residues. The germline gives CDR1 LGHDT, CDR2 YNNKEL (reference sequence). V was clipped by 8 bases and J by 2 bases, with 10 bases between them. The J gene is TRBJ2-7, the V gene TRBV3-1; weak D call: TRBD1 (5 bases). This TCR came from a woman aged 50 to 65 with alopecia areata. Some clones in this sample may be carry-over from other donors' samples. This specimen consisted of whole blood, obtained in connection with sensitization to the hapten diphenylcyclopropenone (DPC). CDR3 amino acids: CASVRQTYEQYF. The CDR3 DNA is TGTGCCAGCGTCAGACAGACCTACGAGCAGTACTTC.